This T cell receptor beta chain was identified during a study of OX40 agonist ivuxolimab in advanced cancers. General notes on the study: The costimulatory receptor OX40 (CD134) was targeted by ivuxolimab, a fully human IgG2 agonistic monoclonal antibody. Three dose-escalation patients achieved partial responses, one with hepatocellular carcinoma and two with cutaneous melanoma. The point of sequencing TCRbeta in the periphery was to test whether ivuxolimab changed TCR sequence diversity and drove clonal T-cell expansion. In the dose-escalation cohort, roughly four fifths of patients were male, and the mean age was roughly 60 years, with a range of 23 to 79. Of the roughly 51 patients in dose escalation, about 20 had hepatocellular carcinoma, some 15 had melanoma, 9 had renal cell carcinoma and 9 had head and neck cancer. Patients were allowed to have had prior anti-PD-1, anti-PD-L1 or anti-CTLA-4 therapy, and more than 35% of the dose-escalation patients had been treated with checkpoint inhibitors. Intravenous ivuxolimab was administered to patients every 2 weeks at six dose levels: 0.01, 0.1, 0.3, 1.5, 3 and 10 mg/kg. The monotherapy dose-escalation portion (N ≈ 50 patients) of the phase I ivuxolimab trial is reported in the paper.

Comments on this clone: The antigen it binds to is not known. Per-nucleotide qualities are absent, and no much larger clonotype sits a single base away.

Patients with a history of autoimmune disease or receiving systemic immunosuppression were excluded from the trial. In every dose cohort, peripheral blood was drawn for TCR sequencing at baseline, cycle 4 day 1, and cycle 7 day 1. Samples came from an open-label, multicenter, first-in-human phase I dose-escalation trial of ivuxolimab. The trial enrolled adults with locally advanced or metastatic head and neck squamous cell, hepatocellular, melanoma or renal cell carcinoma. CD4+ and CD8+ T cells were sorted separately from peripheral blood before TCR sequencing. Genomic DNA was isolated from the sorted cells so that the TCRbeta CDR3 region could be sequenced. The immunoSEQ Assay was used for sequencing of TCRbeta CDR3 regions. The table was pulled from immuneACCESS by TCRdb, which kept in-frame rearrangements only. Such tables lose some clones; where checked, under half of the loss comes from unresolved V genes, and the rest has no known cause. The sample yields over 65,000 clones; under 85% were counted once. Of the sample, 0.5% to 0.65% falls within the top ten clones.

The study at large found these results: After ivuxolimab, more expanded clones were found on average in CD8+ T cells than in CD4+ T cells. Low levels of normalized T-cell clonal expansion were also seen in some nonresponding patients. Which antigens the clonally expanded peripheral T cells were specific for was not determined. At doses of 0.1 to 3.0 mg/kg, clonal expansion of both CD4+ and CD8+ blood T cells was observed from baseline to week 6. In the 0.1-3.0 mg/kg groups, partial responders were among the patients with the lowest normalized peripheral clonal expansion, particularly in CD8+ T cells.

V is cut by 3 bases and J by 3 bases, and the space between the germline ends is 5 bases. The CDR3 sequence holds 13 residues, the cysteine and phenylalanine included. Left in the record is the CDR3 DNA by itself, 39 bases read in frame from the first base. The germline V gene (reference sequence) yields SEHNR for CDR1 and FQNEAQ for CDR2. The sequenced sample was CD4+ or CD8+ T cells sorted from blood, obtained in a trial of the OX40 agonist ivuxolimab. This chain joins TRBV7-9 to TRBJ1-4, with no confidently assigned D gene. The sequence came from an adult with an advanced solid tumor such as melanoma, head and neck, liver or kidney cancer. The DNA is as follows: TGTGCCAGCAGCTTTCAGCCTAATGAAAAACTGTTTTTT. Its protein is CASSFQPNEKLFF.